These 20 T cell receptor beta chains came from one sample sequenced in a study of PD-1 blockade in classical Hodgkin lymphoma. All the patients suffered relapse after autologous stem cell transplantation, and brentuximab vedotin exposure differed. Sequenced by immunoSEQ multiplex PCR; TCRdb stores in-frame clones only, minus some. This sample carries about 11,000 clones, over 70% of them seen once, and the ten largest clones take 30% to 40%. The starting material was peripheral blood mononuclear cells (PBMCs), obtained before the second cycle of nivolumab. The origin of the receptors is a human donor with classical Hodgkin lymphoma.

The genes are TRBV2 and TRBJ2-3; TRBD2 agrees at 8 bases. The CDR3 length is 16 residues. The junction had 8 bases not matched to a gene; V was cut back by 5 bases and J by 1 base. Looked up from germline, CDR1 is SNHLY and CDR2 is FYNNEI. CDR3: CASSFFATSGTDTQYF. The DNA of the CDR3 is TGTGCCAGCAGTTTTTTTGCGACTAGCGGCACAGATACGCAGTATTTT.

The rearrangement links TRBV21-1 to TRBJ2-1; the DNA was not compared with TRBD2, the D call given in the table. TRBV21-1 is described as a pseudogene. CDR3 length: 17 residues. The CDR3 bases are TGTGCCAGCAGCTCCCGTGGACTAGCGGGACCCGACAATGAGCAGTTCTTC. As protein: CASSSRGLAGPDNEQFF.

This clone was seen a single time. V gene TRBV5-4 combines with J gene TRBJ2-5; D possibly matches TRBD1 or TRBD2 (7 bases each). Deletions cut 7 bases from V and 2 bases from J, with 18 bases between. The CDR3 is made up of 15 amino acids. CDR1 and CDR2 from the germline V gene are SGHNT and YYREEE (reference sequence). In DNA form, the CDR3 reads TGTGCCAGCGGCAGAGGGAGGGGGCGGCAAGAGACCCAGTACTTC. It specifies CASGRGRGRQETQYF. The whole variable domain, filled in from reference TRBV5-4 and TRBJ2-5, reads ETGVTQSPTHLIKTRGQQVTLRCSSQSGHNTVSWYQQALGQGPQFIFQYYREEENGRGNFPPRFSGLQFPNYSSELNVNALELDDSALYLCASGRGRGRQETQYFGPGTRLLVL.

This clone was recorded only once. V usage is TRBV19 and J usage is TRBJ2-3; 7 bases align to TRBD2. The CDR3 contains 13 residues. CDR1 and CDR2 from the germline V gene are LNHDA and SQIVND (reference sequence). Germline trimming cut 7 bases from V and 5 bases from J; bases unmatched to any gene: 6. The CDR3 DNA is TGTGCCAGTACGTCCCGGGGGGTAGATACGCAGTATTTT. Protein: CASTSRGVDTQYF.

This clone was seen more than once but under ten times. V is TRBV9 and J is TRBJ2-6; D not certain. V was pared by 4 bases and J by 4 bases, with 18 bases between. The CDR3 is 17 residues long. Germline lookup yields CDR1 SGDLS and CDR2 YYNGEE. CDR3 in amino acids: CASSPGWGGPGANVLTF. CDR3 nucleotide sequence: TGTGCCAGCAGCCCCGGATGGGGTGGTCCGGGGGCCAACGTCCTGACTTTC.

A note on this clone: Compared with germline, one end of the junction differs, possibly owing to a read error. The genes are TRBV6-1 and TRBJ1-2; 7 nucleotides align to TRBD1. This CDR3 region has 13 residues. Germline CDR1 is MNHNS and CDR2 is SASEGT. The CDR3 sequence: CASSEAPRLGRGF. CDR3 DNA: TGTGCCAGCAGTGAAGCCCCCCGCCTAGGCAGGGGGTTC.

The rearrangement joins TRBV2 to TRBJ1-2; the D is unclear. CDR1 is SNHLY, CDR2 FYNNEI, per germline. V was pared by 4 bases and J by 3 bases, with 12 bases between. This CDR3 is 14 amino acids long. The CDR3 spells CASSVRWGDYGYTF. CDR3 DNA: TGTGCCAGCAGTGTCCGTTGGGGTGACTATGGCTACACCTTC.

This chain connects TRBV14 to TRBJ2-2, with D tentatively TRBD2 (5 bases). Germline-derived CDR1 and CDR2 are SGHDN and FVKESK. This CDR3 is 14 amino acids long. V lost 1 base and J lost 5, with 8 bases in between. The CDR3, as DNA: TGTGCCAGCAGCCAAGTACCGGGGACCGGGGAGCTGTTTTTT. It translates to CASSQVPGTGELFF. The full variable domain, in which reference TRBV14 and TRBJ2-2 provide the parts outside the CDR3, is EAGVTQFPSHSVIEKGQTVTLRCDPISGHDNLYWYRRVMGKEIKFLLHFVKESKQDESGMPNNRFLAERTGGTYSTLKVQPAELEDSGVYFCASSQVPGTGELFFGEGSRLTVL.

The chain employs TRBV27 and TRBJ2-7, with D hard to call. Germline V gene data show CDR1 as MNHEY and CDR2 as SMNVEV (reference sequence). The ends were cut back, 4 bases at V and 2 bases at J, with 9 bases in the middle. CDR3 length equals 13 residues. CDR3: CASSSYQPYEQYF. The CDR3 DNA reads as TGTGCCAGCAGTTCATATCAACCCTACGAGCAGTACTTC.

CDR3 bases: TGTGCCAGTAGTCTCGGACAGCTTCACTATGGCTACACCTTC. It is translated as CASSLGQLHYGYTF. The chain links TRBV19 to TRBJ1-2; perhaps TRBD1 as D (6 bases). The CDR3 extends over 14 amino acids. Germline CDR1 and CDR2: LNHDA and SQIVND (reference sequence). Trimming removed 5 bases from V and 3 bases from J, with 13 bases in between.

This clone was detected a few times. This chain's CDR3 is CASSRYPQDRGAQPQHF. As DNA, the CDR3 is TGTGCCAGTAGTAGATACCCCCAGGACAGGGGAGCGCAGCCCCAGCATTTT. The V and J genes are TRBV19 and TRBJ1-5; 9 bases agree with TRBD1. V dropped 4 bases and J dropped 7; count of bases not matched to a gene: 14. The CDR3 is 17 residues long. Germline CDR1 and CDR2: LNHDA and SQIVND (reference sequence). Using reference TRBV19 and TRBJ1-5 for the parts outside the CDR3, the full variable domain is DGGITQSPKYLFRKEGQNVTLSCEQNLNHDAMYWYRQDPGQGLRLIYYSQIVNDFQKGDIAEGYSVSREKKESFPLTVTSAQKNPTAFYLCASSRYPQDRGAQPQHFGDGTRLSIL.

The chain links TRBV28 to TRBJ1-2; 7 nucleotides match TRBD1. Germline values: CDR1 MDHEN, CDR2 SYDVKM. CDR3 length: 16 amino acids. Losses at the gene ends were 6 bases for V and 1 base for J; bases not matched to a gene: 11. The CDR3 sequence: CASSPDRVIFNYGYTF. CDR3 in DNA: TGTGCCAGCAGCCCTGACAGGGTAATTTTTAACTATGGCTACACCTTC.

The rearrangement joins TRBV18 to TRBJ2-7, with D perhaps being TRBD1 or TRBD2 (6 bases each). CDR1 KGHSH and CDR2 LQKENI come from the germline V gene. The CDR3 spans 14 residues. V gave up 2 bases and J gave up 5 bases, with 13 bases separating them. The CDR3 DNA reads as TGTGCCAGCTCACCAGGGATCGGGGGCCACGAGCAGTACTTC. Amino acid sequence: CASSPGIGGHEQYF.

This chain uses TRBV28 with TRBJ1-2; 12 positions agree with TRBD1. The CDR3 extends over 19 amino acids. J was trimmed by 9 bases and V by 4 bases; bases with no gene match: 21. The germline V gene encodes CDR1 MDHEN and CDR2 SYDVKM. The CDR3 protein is CASSSTSVLGQGAVASYTF. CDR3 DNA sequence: TGTGCCAGCAGTTCCACATCTGTTTTGGGACAGGGGGCGGTCGCGAGCTACACCTTC.

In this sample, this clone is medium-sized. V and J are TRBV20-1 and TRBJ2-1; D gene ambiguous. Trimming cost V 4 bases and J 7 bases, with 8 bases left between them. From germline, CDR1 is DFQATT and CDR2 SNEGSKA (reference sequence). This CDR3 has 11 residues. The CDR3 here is CSATPLNEQFF. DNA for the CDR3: TGCAGTGCTACCCCCTTGAATGAGCAGTTCTTC.

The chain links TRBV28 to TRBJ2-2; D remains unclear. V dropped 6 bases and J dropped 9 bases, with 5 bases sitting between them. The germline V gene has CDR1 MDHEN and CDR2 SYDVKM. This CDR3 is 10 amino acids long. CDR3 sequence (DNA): TGTGCCAGCAGGGCCCGGGAGCTGTTTTTT. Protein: CASRARELFF.

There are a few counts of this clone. The CDR3 DNA follows: TGTGCCAGCAGCCCATTGAACGGGGGAACTGAAGCTTTCTTT. This translates into CASSPLNGGTEAFF. This chain uses TRBV14 with TRBJ1-1; D possibly corresponds to TRBD1 (5 bases). The V end was cut by 4 bases, the J end by 5 bases, with 14 bases between. The germline V gene encodes CDR1 SGHDN and CDR2 FVKESK. This CDR3 comprises 14 residues.

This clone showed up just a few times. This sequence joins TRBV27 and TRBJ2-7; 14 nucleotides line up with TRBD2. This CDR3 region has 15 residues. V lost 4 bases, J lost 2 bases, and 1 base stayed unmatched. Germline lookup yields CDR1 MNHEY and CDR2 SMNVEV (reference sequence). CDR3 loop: CASSSGLAGAYEQYF. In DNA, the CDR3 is TGTGCCAGCAGTTCGGGACTAGCGGGAGCCTACGAGCAGTACTTC.

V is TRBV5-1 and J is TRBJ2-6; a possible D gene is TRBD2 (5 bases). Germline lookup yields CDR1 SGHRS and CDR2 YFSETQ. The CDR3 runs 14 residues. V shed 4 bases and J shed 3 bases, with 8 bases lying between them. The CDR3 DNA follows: TGCGCCAGCAGCGCGCGGGTTGGGGCCAACGTCCTGACTTTC. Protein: CASSARVGANVLTF.

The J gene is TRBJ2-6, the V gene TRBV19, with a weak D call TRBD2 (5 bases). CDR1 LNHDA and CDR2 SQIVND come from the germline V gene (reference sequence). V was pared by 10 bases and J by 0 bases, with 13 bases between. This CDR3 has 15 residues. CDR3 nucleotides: TGTGCCACGACCCGGGAAGTCTCTGGGGCCAACGTCCTGACTTTC. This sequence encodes CATTREVSGANVLTF.